This TCR beta chain was profiled in a study of T-cell reconstitution after alpha-beta-depleted transplantation in children. The CDR3 runs 13 residues. Germline V lookup: CDR1 SGHRS, CDR2 YFSETQ. Trimming removed 5 bases at V and 2 bases at J, with 10 bases between. Unique molecular identifiers tagged the TCRbeta library. TCRdb recomputed calls from the PCR reads with MiXCR, one row per CDR3 protein. The sample shows 260,000 or so distinct CDR3 sequences, 9.5% to 15% of them seen only once. At least ten counts were recorded for this clonotype. The origin of this receptor is a human donor who donated a stem cell graft to a child with acute lymphoblastic leukemia. The source was PBMCs from the stem cell graft donor, collected from the stem cell graft. This chain joins TRBV5-1 and TRBJ2-5; D ambiguous. The CDR3 spells CASSVIRQETQYF. DNA of the CDR3: TGCGCCAGCAGTGTTATTCGGCAAGAGACCCAGTACTTC.